This TCR beta chain was recorded in a study of shared clonotypes between healthy human individuals. V was cut by 11 bases and J by 6 bases, with 29 bases left in between. The germline V gene has CDR1 SNHLY and CDR2 FYNNEI. The CDR3 has 16 amino acids. Positively selected for CCR7, the CD45RO-negative cells used as naive CD8 cells excluded terminally differentiated effector memory CD45RA+ cells. Assay: immunoSEQ multiplex PCR; the TCRdb copy retains only in-frame clones and omits some. This table has approximately 600,000 clones, about 95% appearing once. Sequences were obtained from naive CD8+ T cells sorted from blood. The V gene is TRBV2, the J gene TRBJ2-7; weak D call: TRBD1 (6 bases). The clonotype was recovered from a woman aged 25-40 years in good health. The CDR3 sequence: CAFETFRDKTDLEQYF. The CDR3 coding sequence is TGTGCCTTTGAAACCTTCCGGGACAAGACCGACCTCGAGCAGTACTTC.